The rows below give T cell receptor beta chains drawn from one sample of a study of T cells in tuberculosis. Measured with immunoSEQ multiplex PCR; TCRdb has only the in-frame clones, and not every one. Of tens of thousands of clones listed, 85% to 95% are singletons. The sequencing here drew on PBMCs, taken at tuberculosis diagnosis. These receptors all come from an adult with tuberculosis. Each CDR3 is given without its conserved first and last residue. Clone sizes are given selectively: once, few, many, or a class where the clone is expanded.

clone size,V gene,J gene,CDR3 protein
.,TRBV9,TRBJ1-2,ASSSPPTSYGYT
.,TRBV25-1,TRBJ1-1,ASSELRGWTTEAF
.,TRBV2,TRBJ1-2,ASRTDRAYGYT
.,TRBV5-1,TRBJ1-4,ASSFQGSEKLF
.,TRBV7-2,TRBJ2-7,ASSFQGASEQY
.,TRBV4-2,TRBJ1-5,ASSHTVQGALPYIGNQPQH
.,TRBV4-3,TRBJ2-7,ASSQDLEGMGEQY
.,TRBV27,TRBJ2-7,ASSQGQGQTYEQY
.,TRBV5-4,TRBJ1-5,ASSTTGSNQPQH
.,TRBV28,TRBJ1-2,ASSLRQDGGYT
.,TRBV4-3,TRBJ2-3,ASSQRLTSPDTQY
.,TRBV11-2,TRBJ1-4,ASRRGGGGREKLF
.,TRBV28,TRBJ1-5,ASSFVNREGQPQH
.,TRBV4-1,TRBJ2-1,ASSQVRGTEF
.,TRBV28,TRBJ1-5,ASSLENQPQH
few,TRBV6-6,TRBJ1-1,ATHPVHLDTEAF
once,TRBV5-1,TRBJ2-3,ASSWVGGDTDTQY